This T cell receptor (beta chain) came from a study of vaccination effects on CD4 cells after COVID-19. For this clone: What it binds is not known.

Study results and caveats: The study enrolled few convalescent patients and sampled no early post-infection timepoints.

Data came from immunoSEQ multiplex PCR; TCRdb stores just in-frame clones and leaves some out. The sample holds around 59,000 clones, roughly 78% seen once. Antigen-specific CD4+ T cells expanded by the ViraFEST assay with viral peptide pools were then sequenced. CD4+ T cell isolation took place after 10 days of culture. Participants were vaccinated with two doses of either the BNT162b2 or mRNA-1273 vaccine. Nobody among the vaccine recipients had prior SARS-CoV-2 infection (nucleocapsid antibodies were negative). Cultivation was performed at around 2 million PBMC per well with around 9.3 IU/ml IL-2 and 7.5 to 10 ug/ml peptides added. The TCR was taken from a human donor who received a COVID-19 vaccine. The material sequenced was CD4+ T cells from PBMCs cultured with HCoV-OC43 spike peptides, taken after COVID-19 vaccination. Subset reported: HCoV-OC43 spike overlapping peptide pool stimulation.

The CDR3 DNA reads as TGTGCCAGCAGTTACTCGTGGAATCTGATTGAGCAGTTCTTC. It codes for CASSYSWNLIEQFF. This rearrangement joins TRBV6-6 to TRBJ2-1; D is undetermined. V was trimmed by 0 bases and J by 9 bases, leaving 12 bases between them. The CDR3 length is 14 residues. Germline loops: CDR1 MNHNY, CDR2 SVGAGI (reference sequence).